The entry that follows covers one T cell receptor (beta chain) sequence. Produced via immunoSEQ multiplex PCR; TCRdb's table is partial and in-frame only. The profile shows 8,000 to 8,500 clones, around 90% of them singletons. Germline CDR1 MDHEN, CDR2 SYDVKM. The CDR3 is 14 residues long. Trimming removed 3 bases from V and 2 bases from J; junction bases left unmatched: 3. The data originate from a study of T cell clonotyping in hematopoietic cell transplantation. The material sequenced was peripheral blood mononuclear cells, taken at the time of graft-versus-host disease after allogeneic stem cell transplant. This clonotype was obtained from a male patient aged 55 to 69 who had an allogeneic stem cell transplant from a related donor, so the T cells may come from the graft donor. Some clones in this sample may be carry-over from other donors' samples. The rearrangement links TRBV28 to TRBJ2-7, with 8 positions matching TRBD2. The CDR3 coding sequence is TGTGCCAGCAGTTTTGGGCGGGGGGCCTACGAGCAGTACTTC. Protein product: CASSFGRGAYEQYF.